A selection of T cell receptor beta chains follows, all from one sample in a study of identical twins. A single record per CDR3 protein comes from TCRdb applying MiXCR to the 5' RACE reads. The sample lists about 1.7 million distinct CDR3 sequences; less than 35% were seen once. The sequenced material came from cord blood. These TCRs come from a newborn girl in good health. CDR3s include the opening cysteine and the closing phenylalanine or tryptophan. The D gene is left open where the match is weak. Some rows mark clone size as missing; the rest say once, few, many or name a class of expanded clone.

j_call	d_call	v_call	clone_size	cdr3_nt	cdr3_aa
TRBJ2-4	TRBD1	TRBV12-3/TRBV12-4	many	TGTGCCAGCAGCTTGACAGGGGCCAAAAACATTCAGTACTTC	CASSLTGAKNIQYF
TRBJ1-4	-	TRBV6-5	-	TGTGCCAGCAGGTACCATTCGGGACACCGTGCAACTAATGAAAAACTGTTTTTT	CASRYHSGHRATNEKLFF
TRBJ2-5	TRBD2	TRBV6-6	-	TGTGCCGGTAGCGGGGGGTACCAAGAGACCCAGTACTTC	CAGSGGYQETQYF
TRBJ1-2	-	TRBV3-1	-	TGTGCCAGCAGCCAAGTTGCTGGGAGCTATGGCCACACCTTC	CASSQVAGSYGHTF
TRBJ1-1	-	TRBV13	-	TGTGCCAGCAGCCCCGGGCAGGATAACACTGAAGCTTTCTTT	CASSPGQDNTEAFF
TRBJ2-1	TRBD1	TRBV12-3/TRBV12-4	-	TGTGCCAGCAGGACAGGGGCTGACAATGAGCAGTTCTTC	CASRTGADNEQFF
TRBJ1-4	TRBD1	TRBV20-1	-	TGCAGTGCCCATCCAGGGGGCGTTGGTGAAAAACTGTTTTTT	CSAHPGGVGEKLFF
TRBJ2-2	-	TRBV5-1	-	TGCGCCAGCCAATACAGGGACACCGGGGAGCTGTTTTTT	CASQYRDTGELFF
TRBJ2-4	-	TRBV20-1	-	TGCAGTGCTAGACCTCCCAGCTGGGCCAAAAACATTCAGTACTTC	CSARPPSWAKNIQYF
TRBJ1-4	-	TRBV6-1	-	TGTGCCAGCAGAGGACAGCCAGCCAGAAATGAAAAACTGTTTTTT	CASRGQPARNEKLFF
TRBJ2-3	-	TRBV24-1	-	TGTGCCACCAGTGAACCAGGGCGACCGGGGGGCCACACAGATACGCAGTATTTT	CATSEPGRPGGHTDTQYF
TRBJ1-3	-	TRBV25-1	-	TGTGCCAGCAGTGGCCTGACAGGAAGAAACACCATATATTTT	CASSGLTGRNTIYF
TRBJ2-7	TRBD2	TRBV2	-	TGTGCCAGCAGTTCCCAAAGTGGGCTAGCGGGAGTCCACGAGCAGTACTTC	CASSSQSGLAGVHEQYF
TRBJ2-2	-	TRBV14	-	TGTGCCAGCAGCCAACCTGGGGTTTCCGGGGAGCTGTTTTTT	CASSQPGVSGELFF
TRBJ1-1	TRBD1	TRBV5-1	few	TGCGCCAGCAGCTTCCAGGGGGACACTGAAGCTTTCTTT	CASSFQGDTEAFF
TRBJ2-1	TRBD1	TRBV5-1	-	TGCGCCAGCAGCTTGGCAGGGGGCGCGGGCAATGAGCAGTTCTTC	CASSLAGGAGNEQFF
TRBJ1-1	TRBD1	TRBV5-1	-	TGCGCCAGCAGCTTGGAAGGGACAGGGTTGAACACTGAAGCTTTCTTT	CASSLEGTGLNTEAFF
TRBJ2-1	TRBD2	TRBV28	few	TGTGCCAGCAGTGAAAACCGCGGGAGCGGGGTTGAGCAGTTCTTC	CASSENRGSGVEQFF
TRBJ1-2	-	TRBV5-6	-	TGTGCCAGCAGCCCCGACATGCATGGCTACACCTTC	CASSPDMHGYTF
TRBJ1-5	-	TRBV20-1	-	TGCAGTGCTGGGGACGTAGGGGTCAATCAGCCCCAGCATTTT	CSAGDVGVNQPQHF